A single sample gave rise to the 26 T cell receptor beta chains below, sequenced in a study of vaccination effects on CD4 cells after COVID-19 (dated by TCRdb to between 2020 and 2023). In the ViraFEST assay, PBMC were stimulated with viral peptide pools, and TCR sequencing was then used to find antigen-specific CD4+ T cell clonotypes based on their expansion. After less than 13 days of culture, CD4+ T cells were isolated with the EasySep CD4+ T cell isolation kit. Healthy vaccine recipients had no prior SARS-CoV-2 infection, confirmed by negative nucleocapsid antibodies before and after vaccination. These receptors' targets are unknown. The receptor library was made with the immunoSEQ multiplex PCR assay. TCRdb obtained this table from immuneACCESS and retained in-frame rearrangements with V and J assigned. These tables miss some clones; where compared with another copy, unresolved V genes account for less than half of the shortfall, and the remainder is unexplained. The sample yields 20,000 to 25,000 clones; roughly 78% were counted once. The ten biggest clones cover 9.1% of the sample.

Sample: CD4+ T cells from PBMCs cultured with HCoV-NL63 spike peptides, taken before COVID-19 vaccination. Reading the label with the study, this specimen's cell subset or site is: HCoV-NL63 spike overlapping peptide pool stimulation. The receptors here all came from a human donor who received a COVID-19 vaccine.

This chain links TRBV5-1 with TRBJ2-3; perhaps D is TRBD1 or TRBD2 (6 bases each). In germline, CDR1 is SGHRS, CDR2 YFSETQ. Trimming took 3 bases from V and 3 from J, leaving 14 bases between them. The length of the CDR3 is 15 residues. This chain's CDR3 is CASSSTGRWTDTQYF. Written as DNA, the CDR3 is TGCGCCAGCAGCTCAACAGGGAGGTGGACAGATACGCAGTATTTT.

This clone has a handful of counts. The chain recombines TRBV10-1 with TRBJ1-4; the D is unclear. There are 14 residues in the CDR3. Germline values: CDR1 WNHNN, CDR2 SYGVQD (reference sequence). The ends were cut back, 2 bases at V and 8 bases at J, with 12 bases in the middle. CDR3 nucleotide sequence: TGCGCCAGCAGTGAGGGAGGGATCGACGAAAAACTGTTTTTT. This translates into CASSEGGIDEKLFF.

This clone was seen a few times. This chain uses TRBV19 with TRBJ2-6; no reliable D call. Germline-derived CDR1 and CDR2 are LNHDA and SQIVND (reference sequence). This CDR3 contains 15 residues. Trimming removed 3 bases at V and 4 bases at J, with 10 bases between. The DNA of the CDR3 is TGTGCCAGTAGTATCGTTCTGGCCGGGGCCAACGTCCTGACTTTC. This sequence encodes CASSIVLAGANVLTF.

This chain connects TRBV7-9 to TRBJ1-2; a weak D match, TRBD1 (5 bases). The germline V gene has CDR1 SEHNR and CDR2 FQNEAQ (reference sequence). The CDR3 loop spans 16 amino acids. The V and J ends lost 3 bases and 3 bases respectively, with 17 bases between them. CDR3 DNA: TGTGCCAGCAGCTTTCCTCGCCGGGGGATGGACTATGGCTACACCTTC. Its translation: CASSFPRRGMDYGYTF.

This sequence joins TRBV6-5 and TRBJ1-5, with D possibly being TRBD1 (6 bases). Trimming removed 7 bases from V and 0 bases from J, with 13 bases in between. The germline CDR1 and CDR2 sequences are MNHEY and SVGAGI. The CDR3 consists of 15 residues. The CDR3 DNA is TGTGCCAGCACTTTGGACAGAGATAGCAATCAGCCCCAGCATTTT. Its translation is CASTLDRDSNQPQHF.

The chain combines TRBV30 with TRBJ2-1; 10 nucleotides match TRBD2. In germline, CDR1 is GTSNPN, CDR2 SVGIG (reference sequence). The length of the CDR3 is 15 residues. V was pared by 2 bases and J by 4 bases, with 5 bases of the junction left unmatched. CDR3 nucleotide sequence: TGTGCCTGGAGTCCTTCTAGCGGGGGTTACAATGAGCAGTTCTTC. This gives the protein CAWSPSSGGYNEQFF.

This chain connects TRBV9 to TRBJ2-3; no clear D gene. The CDR3 length is 12 residues. CDR1 SGDLS and CDR2 YYNGEE come from the germline V gene. Trimming cost V 4 bases and J 5 bases, with 8 bases left between them. The CDR3 region has the DNA TGTGCCAGCAGCCTCTTGGGAGATACGCAGTATTTT. Protein sequence: CASSLLGDTQYF.

This clone was seen more than once but under ten times. The rearrangement uses TRBV4-1 and TRBJ2-5; D remains unclear. With 1 base removed from V and 5 bases from J, the gap between germline ends came to 8 bases. This CDR3 region has 13 residues. Germline CDR1 reads MGHRA; CDR2 reads YSYEKL. Written as DNA, the CDR3 is TGCGCCAGCAGCCAAGCTGTTTCGGAGACCCAGTACTTC. Residues: CASSQAVSETQYF.

The chain uses TRBV6-5 and TRBJ1-1; 7 bases align to TRBD1. J was trimmed by 11 bases and V by 6 bases; bases with no gene match: 9. The CDR3 consists of 12 residues. Germline values: CDR1 MNHEY, CDR2 SVGAGI. The CDR3 protein is CASRPTGFRAFF. CDR3 in DNA: TGTGCCAGCAGGCCGACAGGGTTTAGGGCTTTCTTT.

CDR3 amino acids: CARLGAGGLRFAGELFF. CDR3 bases: TGTGCCAGGTTGGGGGCGGGAGGCCTCCGGTTTGCGGGGGAGCTGTTTTTT. The genes are TRBV14 and TRBJ2-2; 8 bases match TRBD2. This CDR3 comprises 17 residues. V was pared by 9 bases and J by 8 bases, with 20 bases of the junction left unmatched. Germline V gene lookup returns CDR1 SGHDN and CDR2 FVKESK. The full variable domain, with the rest looked up from reference TRBV14 and TRBJ2-2, is EAGVTQFPSHSVIEKGQTVTLRCDPISGHDNLYWYRRVMGKEIKFLLHFVKESKQDESGMPNNRFLAERTGGTYSTLKVQPAELEDSGVYFCARLGAGGLRFAGELFFGEGSRLTVL.

The DNA for the CDR3 is TGCGCCAGCAGCCAGCCCCCCTTGGTAGCGGGAGCACCTAGCACAGATACGCAGTATTTT. As protein: CASSQPPLVAGAPSTDTQYF. The chain joins TRBV4-1 to TRBJ2-3, with 9 positions matching TRBD2. This CDR3 comprises 20 residues. Trimming at V came to 3 bases and at J to 0 bases, leaving 16 bases not matched to a gene. CDR1 and CDR2 (germline): MGHRA, YSYEKL.

V gene TRBV6-6 combines with J gene TRBJ2-7, with D maybe TRBD2 (6 bases). The V gene's germline CDR1 is MNHNY and CDR2 SVGAGI (reference sequence). This CDR3 is built from 12 residues. Trimming removed 10 bases from V and 0 bases from J, with 10 bases in between. CDR3 coding DNA: TGTGCCACCGGGGACTTCTCCTACGAGCAGTACTTC. Protein: CATGDFSYEQYF.

This chain connects TRBV3-1 (or the pseudogene TRBV3-2) to TRBJ2-1, with D possibly matching TRBD1 (5 bases). Germline CDR1 LGHDT, CDR2 YNNKEL (reference sequence). The CDR3 runs to 16 residues. With 0 bases removed from V and 5 bases from J, the gap between germline ends came to 14 bases. The CDR3 sequence: CASSQEGVGVDNEQFF. The CDR3 bases are TGTGCCAGCAGCCAAGAAGGGGTGGGCGTGGACAATGAGCAGTTCTTC.

The J gene is TRBJ1-2, the V gene TRBV18; 7 bases are shared with TRBD1. Germline loops: CDR1 KGHSH, CDR2 LQKENI. The CDR3 has 14 residues. The trim removed 3 bases at V and 3 bases at J, leaving 4 bases unmatched. The CDR3 reads CASSPSTGHYGYTF. As DNA, the CDR3 is TGTGCCAGCTCACCGTCGACAGGGCACTATGGCTACACCTTC.

The chain recombines TRBV19 with TRBJ1-3, with a weak D call TRBD1 (6 bases). Between the trimmed V and J ends, which lost 4 bases and 0 bases, there was a span of 13 bases. The CDR3 is made up of 16 amino acids. Germline V gene sequence: CDR1 LNHDA, CDR2 SQIVND (reference sequence). CDR3 coding DNA: TGTGCCAGTAGTAGGGACATACGAAACTCTGGAAACACCATATATTTT. Translated: CASSRDIRNSGNTIYF.

With regard to this clone: The germline gene is not matched at one end of the junction; a read error may be the cause. V is TRBV5-1 and J is TRBJ2-3, with TRBD2 matching 8 bases. Germline V CDR1 and CDR2: SGHRS, YFSETQ. CDR3 length: 15 residues. The CDR3 sequence is CGSREGGSSTDTQYF. CDR3 DNA sequence: TGCGGCAGCCGGGAGGGCGGGAGTTCCACAGATACGCAGTATTTT.

The chain carries TRBV10-2 and TRBJ2-1; D is perhaps TRBD1 (5 bases). Germline-derived CDR1 and CDR2 are WSHSY and SAAADI. The CDR3 length is 14 residues. V shed 3 bases and J shed 3 bases, with 9 bases lying between them. The CDR3 region is CASSDWGVYNEQFF. CDR3 nucleotide sequence: TGCGCCAGCAGTGACTGGGGCGTCTACAATGAGCAGTTCTTC.

This chain links TRBV18 with TRBJ2-7; 11 bases align to TRBD2. Germline V gene lookup returns CDR1 KGHSH and CDR2 LQKENI. CDR3 length equals 14 residues. After removal of 1 base from V and 4 bases from J, the junction contained 0 bases not matched to a gene. CDR3 amino acids: CASSPLAGGYEQYF. In nucleotides, the CDR3 is TGTGCCAGCTCACCACTAGCGGGAGGGTACGAGCAGTACTTC.

The V call is TRBV19, the J call TRBJ1-6; D may be TRBD1 (5 bases). Germline lookup yields CDR1 LNHDA and CDR2 SQIVND (reference sequence). Trimming shortened V by 5 bases and J by 4 bases, and 12 bases separated the two germline ends. The CDR3 contains 15 residues. The CDR3 coding sequence is TGTGCCAGTAGTGAAGGGGCAGGGTATAATTCACCCCTCCACTTT. Protein: CASSEGAGYNSPLHF.

This chain uses TRBV30 with TRBJ2-1; perhaps TRBD2 as D (8 bases). The V and J ends lost 4 bases and 8 bases respectively, with 21 bases between them. The CDR3 consists of 15 residues. The germline CDR1 and CDR2 sequences are GTSNPN and SVGIG (reference sequence). CDR3 in amino acids: CAWMGRGGQGDEQFF. The CDR3 bases are TGTGCCTGGATGGGACGGGGGGGCCAGGGGGATGAGCAGTTCTTC.

The chain links TRBV3-1 (or the pseudogene TRBV3-2) to TRBJ2-4; TRBD1 agrees at 10 bases. V lost 2 bases to trimming and J lost 6 bases; unmatched junction nucleotides: 4. The CDR3 runs to 15 residues. Germline V CDR1 and CDR2: LGHDT, YNNKEL (reference sequence). The CDR3 sequence is CASSQSGTGVNIQYF. The CDR3 coding sequence is TGTGCCAGCAGCCAATCCGGGACAGGGGTAAACATTCAGTACTTC.

This chain links TRBV2 with TRBJ2-2; 12 nucleotides agree with TRBD2. Germline CDR1 is SNHLY and CDR2 is FYNNEI. The CDR3 extends over 15 amino acids. V dropped 6 bases and J dropped 5; count of bases not matched to a gene: 4. CDR3: CASSATSGRTGELFF. The CDR3 DNA sequence: TGTGCCAGCAGCGCCACTAGCGGGAGGACCGGGGAGCTGTTTTTT.

The chain links TRBV7-2 to TRBJ2-5; D is uncertain. This CDR3 comprises 17 residues. CDR1 and CDR2 (germline): SGHTA, FQGNSA. Trimming cost V 1 base and J 5 bases, with 20 bases left between them. CDR3 sequence reads: CASSLVLRLEFWETQYF. CDR3 nucleotides: TGTGCCAGCAGCTTAGTTTTGCGATTAGAGTTTTGGGAGACCCAGTACTTC.

This clone was seen a handful of times. V and J are TRBV7-9 and TRBJ1-2; the match to TRBD1 covers 8 bases. Per germline, CDR1 SEHNR and CDR2 FQNEAQ (reference sequence). The junction had 6 bases not matched to a gene; V was cut back by 5 bases and J by 4 bases. This CDR3 is built from 14 residues. CDR3 coding DNA: TGTGCCAGCAGCGTTACCGGACAGGGCTATGGCTACACCTTC. As protein: CASSVTGQGYGYTF.

The chain employs TRBV19 and TRBJ2-1, with 12 nucleotides matching TRBD2. V lost 0 bases, J lost 4 bases, and 4 bases stayed unmatched. The germline CDR1 and CDR2 sequences are LNHDA and SQIVND (reference sequence). This CDR3 is 17 amino acids long. CDR3 region: CASSIDLTSGGYNEQFF. CDR3 sequence (DNA): TGTGCCAGTAGTATAGATCTAACTAGCGGGGGGTACAATGAGCAGTTCTTC.

The chain couples TRBV15 to TRBJ2-1; TRBD2 agrees at 9 bases. V trimming: 1 base; J trimming: 8 bases; junction bases outside the gene matches: 6. Germline V gene data show CDR1 as LNHNV and CDR2 as YYDKDF (reference sequence). The CDR3 extends over 15 amino acids. The CDR3 nucleotides read TGTGCCACCAGCAGAGCGGCGGGAGGGTTGGATGAGCAGTTCTTC. Its protein product is CATSRAAGGLDEQFF.